The present T cell receptor beta chain was sequenced within a study of CD8 T cells in ankylosing spondylitis. Study conclusions and caveats: A number of the motif variants had already been described in reactive arthritis synovial fluid and blood. Among TCR beta sequences, a motif of several highly homologous variants appeared characteristic of ankylosing spondylitis blood. CD8+ by phenotype, disease-linked clones were relatively rare in peripheral blood.

V dropped 4 bases and J dropped 5 bases, with 9 bases sitting between them. The CDR3 consists of 13 residues. From germline, CDR1 is SNHLY and CDR2 FYNNEI. As the method for making TCR beta libraries, quantitative 5'-RACE with molecular barcodes was used. From the 5' RACE reads, TCRdb called clonotypes with MiXCR, one entry per CDR3 protein. The sample holds about 540,000 distinct CDR3 sequences, about 12% seen once. A remark on this clonotype: The target antigen is unknown.

Sequencing used blood, either unsorted or a sorted T cell fraction (not recorded which). This clonotype was obtained from a male donor with ankylosing spondylitis. The chain combines TRBV2 with TRBJ2-1; D is unclear. The CDR3 sequence: CASSVADNNEQFF. CDR3 coding DNA: TGTGCCAGCAGTGTTGCGGATAACAATGAGCAGTTCTTC.